The clone carrying this T cell receptor (beta chain) has just one count. Its antigen is not known. HTBI primers from iRepertoire and Arm-PCR of CDR3 regions yielded the TCR beta libraries. MiXCR, run by TCRdb on the multiplex PCR reads, gives a single entry per CDR3 protein. This sample carries hundreds of thousands of distinct CDR3 sequences, 15% to 20% of them seen once, and the ten largest clones take around a sixth. The data originate from a study of regulatory T cells in long-lasting Graves disease. The CDR3 is 16 amino acids. V lost 8 bases to trimming and J lost 4 bases; unmatched junction nucleotides: 13. Germline V gene data show CDR1 as MNHEY and CDR2 as SMNVEV (reference sequence). Regarding the study as a whole: Patients with persistent disease shared around 2,700 public clonotypes, outpacing the approximately 920 shared by new patients.

Time point specified: newly diagnosed GD, antithyroid drugs for less than 3 months. The authors made the TCR library using RNA they extracted from PBMCs. This sample also belongs to another study, concerning T cells in Graves' hyperthyroidism and ophthalmopathy. From that report: Reasons for excluding patients were uncontrolled infection, other autoimmune disease, pregnancy or lactation. The primer set for the first-round RT-PCR of the TCR CDR3 was HTBI. The model's output predicted ophthalmopathy at a median of about 6.5 months prior to onset.

The J gene is TRBJ2-3, the V gene TRBV27; 9 bases match TRBD2. The source of this sequence is a woman aged 30 to 39 with Graves disease. Sample: peripheral blood mononuclear cells (PBMCs), taken at new diagnosis, from a patient treated with antithyroid drugs. This chain's CDR3 is CASEPISGGTPDTQYF. The CDR3 nucleotides read TGTGCCAGCGAACCGATAAGCGGGGGGACGCCAGATACGCAGTATTTT.